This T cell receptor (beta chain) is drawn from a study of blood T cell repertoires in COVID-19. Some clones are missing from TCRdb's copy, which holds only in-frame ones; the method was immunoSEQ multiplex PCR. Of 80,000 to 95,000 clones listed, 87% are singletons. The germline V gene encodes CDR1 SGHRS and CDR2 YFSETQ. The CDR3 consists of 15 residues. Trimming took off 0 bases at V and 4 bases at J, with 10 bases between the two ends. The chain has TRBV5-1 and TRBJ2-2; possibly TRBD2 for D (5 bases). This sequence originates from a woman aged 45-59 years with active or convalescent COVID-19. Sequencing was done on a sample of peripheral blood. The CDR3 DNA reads TGCGCCAGCAGCTTGGTAGTGGGAGTCACCGGGGAGCTGTTTTTT. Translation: CASSLVVGVTGELFF.